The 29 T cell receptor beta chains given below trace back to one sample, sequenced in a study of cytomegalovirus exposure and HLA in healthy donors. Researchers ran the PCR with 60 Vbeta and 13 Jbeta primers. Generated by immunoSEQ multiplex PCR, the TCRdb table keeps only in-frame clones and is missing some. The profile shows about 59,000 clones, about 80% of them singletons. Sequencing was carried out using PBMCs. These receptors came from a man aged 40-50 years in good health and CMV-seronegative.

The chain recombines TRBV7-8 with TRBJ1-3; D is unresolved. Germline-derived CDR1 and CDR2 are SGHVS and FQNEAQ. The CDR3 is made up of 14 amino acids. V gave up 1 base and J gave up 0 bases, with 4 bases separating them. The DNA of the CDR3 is TGTGCCAGCAGCTTAGTGCGCTCTGGAAACACCATATATTTT. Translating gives CASSLVRSGNTIYF.

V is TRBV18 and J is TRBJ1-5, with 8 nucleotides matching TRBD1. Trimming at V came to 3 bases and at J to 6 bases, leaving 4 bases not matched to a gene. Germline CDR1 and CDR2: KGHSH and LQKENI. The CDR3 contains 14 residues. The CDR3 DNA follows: TGTGCCAGCTCACCCACAGGGGGTCTTCAGCCCCAGCATTTT. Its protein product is CASSPTGGLQPQHF.

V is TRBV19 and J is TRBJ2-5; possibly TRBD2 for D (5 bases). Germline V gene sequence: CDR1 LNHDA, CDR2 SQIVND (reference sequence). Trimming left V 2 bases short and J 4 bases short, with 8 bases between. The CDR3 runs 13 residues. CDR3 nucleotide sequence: TGTGCCAGTAGTATATATGGGAGAGAGACCCAGTACTTC. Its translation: CASSIYGRETQYF. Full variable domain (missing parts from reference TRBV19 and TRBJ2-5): DGGITQSPKYLFRKEGQNVTLSCEQNLNHDAMYWYRQDPGQGLRLIYYSQIVNDFQKGDIAEGYSVSREKKESFPLTVTSAQKNPTAFYLCASSIYGRETQYFGPGTRLLVL.

The CDR3 coding sequence is TGTGCCAGCATCCTGGGGGGGGGACAGGGTGGCACTGAAGCTTTCTTT. Residues: CASILGGGQGGTEAFF. V usage is TRBV28 and J usage is TRBJ1-1; 9 positions agree with TRBD1. The CDR3 is 16 amino acids. The ends lost 7 bases at V and 4 bases at J; junction bases unmatched: 13. Germline lookup yields CDR1 MDHEN and CDR2 SYDVKM.

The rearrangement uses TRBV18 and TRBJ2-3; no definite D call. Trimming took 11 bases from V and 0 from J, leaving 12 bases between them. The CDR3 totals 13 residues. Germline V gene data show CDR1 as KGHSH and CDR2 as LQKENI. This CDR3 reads CAALEQSTDTQYF. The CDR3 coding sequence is TGTGCCGCCCTAGAGCAAAGCACAGATACGCAGTATTTT.

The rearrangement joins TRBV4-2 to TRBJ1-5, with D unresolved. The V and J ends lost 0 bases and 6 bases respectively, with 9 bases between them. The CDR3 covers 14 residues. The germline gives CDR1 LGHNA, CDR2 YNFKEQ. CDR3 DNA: TGTGCCAGCAGCCAAGACACGGCGGGTCAGCCCCAGCATTTT. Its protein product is CASSQDTAGQPQHF.

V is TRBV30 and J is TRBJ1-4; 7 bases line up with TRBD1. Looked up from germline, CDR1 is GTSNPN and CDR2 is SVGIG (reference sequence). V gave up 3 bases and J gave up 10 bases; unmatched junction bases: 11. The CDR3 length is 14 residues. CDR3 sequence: CAWSDTGDRRKLFF. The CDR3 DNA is TGTGCCTGGAGCGATACAGGGGATCGTCGAAAACTGTTTTTT. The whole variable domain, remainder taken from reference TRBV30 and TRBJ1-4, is SQTIHQWPATLVQPVGSPLSLECTVEGTSNPNLYWYRQAAGRGLQLLFYSVGIGQISSEVPQNLSASRPQDRQFILSSKKLLLSDSGFYLCAWSDTGDRRKLFFGSGTQLSVL.

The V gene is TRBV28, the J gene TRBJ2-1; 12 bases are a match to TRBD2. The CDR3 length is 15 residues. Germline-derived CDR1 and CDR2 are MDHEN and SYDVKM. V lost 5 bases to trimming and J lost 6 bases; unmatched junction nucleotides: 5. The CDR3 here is CASSAGLAGSNEQFF. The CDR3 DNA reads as TGTGCCAGCAGTGCCGGACTAGCGGGGAGCAATGAGCAGTTCTTC.

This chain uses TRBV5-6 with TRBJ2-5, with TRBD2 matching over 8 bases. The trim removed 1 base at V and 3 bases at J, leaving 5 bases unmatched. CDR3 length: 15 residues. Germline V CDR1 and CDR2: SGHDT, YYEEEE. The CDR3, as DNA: TGTGCCAGCAGCTTGTACCGAGCGGGGGAAGAGACCCAGTACTTC. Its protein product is CASSLYRAGEETQYF.

CDR3 DNA sequence: TGCAGCGCCGGGACAAACAATGAGCAGTTCTTC. It translates to CSAGTNNEQFF. The chain joins TRBV29-1 to TRBJ2-1, with TRBD1 as a possible D gene (6 bases). Germline CDR1 and CDR2: SQVTM and ANQGSEA. V gave up 7 bases and J gave up 5 bases, with 9 bases separating them. The CDR3 contains 11 residues.

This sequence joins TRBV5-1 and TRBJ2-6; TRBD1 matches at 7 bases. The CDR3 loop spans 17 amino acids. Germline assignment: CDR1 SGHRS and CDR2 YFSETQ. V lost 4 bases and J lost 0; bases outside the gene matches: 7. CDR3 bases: TGCGCCAGCAGCGGAAGGACAGGCAGCTCTGGGGCCAACGTCCTGACTTTC. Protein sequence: CASSGRTGSSGANVLTF.

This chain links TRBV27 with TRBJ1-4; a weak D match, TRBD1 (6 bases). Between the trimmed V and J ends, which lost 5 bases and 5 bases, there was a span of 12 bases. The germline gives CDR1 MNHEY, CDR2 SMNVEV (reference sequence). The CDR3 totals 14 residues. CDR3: CASSPAGTNEKLFF. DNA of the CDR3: TGTGCCAGCAGTCCCGCCGGGACAAATGAAAAACTGTTTTTT.

Here the CDR3 reads CASSLIGGTTAYEQYF. In DNA, the CDR3 is TGTGCCAGCAGCTTAATTGGGGGGACTACCGCCTACGAGCAGTACTTC. The genes are TRBV7-8 and TRBJ2-7, with 7 bases matching TRBD2. Trimming took 2 bases from V and 2 from J; bases not matched to a gene: 9. The CDR3 length is 16 residues. In germline, CDR1 is SGHVS, CDR2 FQNEAQ.

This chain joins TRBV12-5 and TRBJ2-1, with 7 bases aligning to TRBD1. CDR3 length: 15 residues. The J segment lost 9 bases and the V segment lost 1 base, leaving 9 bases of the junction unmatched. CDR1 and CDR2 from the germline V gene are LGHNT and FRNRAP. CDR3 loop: CASGLDPPTGTEQFF. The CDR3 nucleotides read TGTGCTAGTGGTTTGGACCCCCCGACAGGGACTGAGCAGTTCTTC.

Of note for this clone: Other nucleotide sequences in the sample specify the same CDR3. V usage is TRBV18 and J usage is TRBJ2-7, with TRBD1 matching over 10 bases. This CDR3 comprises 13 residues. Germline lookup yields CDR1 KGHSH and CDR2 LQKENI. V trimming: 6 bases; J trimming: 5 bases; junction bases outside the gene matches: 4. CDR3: CASSPGTGDEQYF. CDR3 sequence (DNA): TGTGCCAGCTCGCCCGGGACAGGGGACGAGCAGTACTTC.

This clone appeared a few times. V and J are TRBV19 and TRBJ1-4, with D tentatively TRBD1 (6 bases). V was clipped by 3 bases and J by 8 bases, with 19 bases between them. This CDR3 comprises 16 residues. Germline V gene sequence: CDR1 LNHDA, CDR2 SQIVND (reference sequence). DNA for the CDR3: TGTGCCAGTAGTATGGTCAGGGGCGGGTTTAGAGAAAAACTGTTTTTT. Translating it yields CASSMVRGGFREKLFF.

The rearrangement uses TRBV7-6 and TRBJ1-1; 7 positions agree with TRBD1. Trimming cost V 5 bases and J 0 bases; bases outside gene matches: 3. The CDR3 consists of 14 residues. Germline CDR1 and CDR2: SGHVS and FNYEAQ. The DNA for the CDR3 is TGTGCCAGCAGCCCGACAGGGATGAACACTGAAGCTTTCTTT. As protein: CASSPTGMNTEAFF.

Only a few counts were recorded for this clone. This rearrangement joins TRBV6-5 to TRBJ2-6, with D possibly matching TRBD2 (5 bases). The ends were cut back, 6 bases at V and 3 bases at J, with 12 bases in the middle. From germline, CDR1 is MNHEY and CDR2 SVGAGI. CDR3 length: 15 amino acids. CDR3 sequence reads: CASRQSGFGANVLTF. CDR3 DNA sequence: TGTGCCAGCAGACAATCGGGGTTTGGGGCCAACGTCCTGACTTTC.

CDR3 coding DNA: TGTGCCAGCAGCTGGCCGGGACAGAGATTTCAAGAGACCCAGTACTTC. It encodes CASSWPGQRFQETQYF. V is TRBV5-4 and J is TRBJ2-5, with 7 bases lining up with TRBD1. V lost 3 bases, J lost 2 bases, and 10 bases stayed unmatched. Germline V gene data show CDR1 as SGHNT and CDR2 as YYREEE (reference sequence). This CDR3 spans 16 amino acids.

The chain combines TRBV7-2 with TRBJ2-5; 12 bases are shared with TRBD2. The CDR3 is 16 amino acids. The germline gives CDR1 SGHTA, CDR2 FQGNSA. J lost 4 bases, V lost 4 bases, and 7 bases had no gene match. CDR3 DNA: TGTGCCAGCAGCTACCTAGCGGGGGGGCGAGTAGAGACCCAGTACTTC. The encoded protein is CASSYLAGGRVETQYF.

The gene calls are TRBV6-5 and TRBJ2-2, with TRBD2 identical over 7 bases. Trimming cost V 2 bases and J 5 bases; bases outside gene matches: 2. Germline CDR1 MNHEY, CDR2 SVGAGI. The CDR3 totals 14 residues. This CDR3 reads CASSYLGGTGELFF. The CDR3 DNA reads TGTGCCAGCAGTTACCTGGGGGGGACCGGGGAGCTGTTTTTT.

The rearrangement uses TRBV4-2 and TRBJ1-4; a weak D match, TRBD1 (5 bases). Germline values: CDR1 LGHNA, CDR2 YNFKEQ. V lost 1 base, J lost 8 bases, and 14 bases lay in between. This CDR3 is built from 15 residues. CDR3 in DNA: TGTGCCAGCAGCCAAGTTAGGGTAGGGGTGGAAAAACTGTTTTTT. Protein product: CASSQVRVGVEKLFF.

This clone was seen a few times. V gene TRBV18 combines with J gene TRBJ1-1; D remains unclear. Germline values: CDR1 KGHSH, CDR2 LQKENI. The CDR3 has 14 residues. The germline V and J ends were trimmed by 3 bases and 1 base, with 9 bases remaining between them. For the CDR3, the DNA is TGTGCCAGCTCACCGACGACTGGGAACACTGAAGCTTTCTTT. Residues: CASSPTTGNTEAFF.

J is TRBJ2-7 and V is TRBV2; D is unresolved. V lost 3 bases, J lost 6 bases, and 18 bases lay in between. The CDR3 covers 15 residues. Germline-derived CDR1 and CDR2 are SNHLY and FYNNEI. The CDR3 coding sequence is TGTGCCAGCAGTGAGTCCGCGGCTACCCCACTCGAGCAGTACGTC. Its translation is CASSESAATPLEQYV.

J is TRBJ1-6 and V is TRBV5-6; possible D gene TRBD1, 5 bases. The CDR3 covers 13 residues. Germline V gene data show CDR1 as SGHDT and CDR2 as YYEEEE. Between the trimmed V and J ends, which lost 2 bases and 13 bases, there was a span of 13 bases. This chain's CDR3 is CASSFAGISPLHF. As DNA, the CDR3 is TGTGCCAGCAGCTTTGCAGGGATTTCGCCCCTCCACTTT.

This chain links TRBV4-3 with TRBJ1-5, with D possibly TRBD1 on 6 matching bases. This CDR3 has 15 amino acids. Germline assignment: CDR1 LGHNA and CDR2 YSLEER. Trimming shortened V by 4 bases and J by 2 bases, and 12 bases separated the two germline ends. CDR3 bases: TGCGCCAGCAGCCCCCGCTCAGGGGGCAATCAGCCCCAGCATTTT. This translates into CASSPRSGGNQPQHF.

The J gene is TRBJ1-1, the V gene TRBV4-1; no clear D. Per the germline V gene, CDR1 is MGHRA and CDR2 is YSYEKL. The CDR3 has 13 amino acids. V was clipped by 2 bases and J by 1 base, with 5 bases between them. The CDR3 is CASSQIRNTEAFF. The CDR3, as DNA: TGCGCCAGCAGCCAAATCAGGAACACTGAAGCTTTCTTT.

The CDR3 sequence is CASSEALLGTRNTEAFF. The CDR3 region has the DNA TGTGCCAGCAGTGAAGCGCTTCTCGGGACAAGAAACACTGAAGCTTTCTTT. This chain joins TRBV2 and TRBJ1-1; D may be TRBD1 (6 bases). CDR3 length equals 17 residues. Germline CDR1 reads SNHLY; CDR2 reads FYNNEI. V was cut by 0 bases and J by 2 bases, with 16 bases left in between.

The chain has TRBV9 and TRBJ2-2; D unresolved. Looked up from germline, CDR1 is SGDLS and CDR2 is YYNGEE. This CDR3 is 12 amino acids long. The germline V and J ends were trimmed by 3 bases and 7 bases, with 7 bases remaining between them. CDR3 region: CASSAVRGELFF. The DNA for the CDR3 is TGTGCCAGCAGCGCAGTTCGCGGGGAGCTGTTTTTT.